This TCR beta chain was captured in a study of cytomegalovirus exposure and HLA in healthy donors. Study details: Across some 400 genotyped donors, approximately 80% landed in the Caucasian-associated ancestry cluster. Whole-study findings and limits: In vitro experiments confirmed that a few CMV-associated chains were specific for CMV antigens. The study labeled under 200 TCR beta chains cytomegalovirus-associated.

Per the germline V gene, CDR1 is MNHEY and CDR2 is SMNVEV (reference sequence). This CDR3 has 15 residues. The V end was cut by 5 bases, the J end by 5 bases, with 18 bases between. As for this clone: Its target is not known.

In the PCR, 60 Vbeta and 13 Jbeta primers were used. Sequencing used immunoSEQ multiplex PCR; TCRdb keeps in-frame clones, though not all of them. Found here are roughly 150,000 clones, approximately 80% of them singletons; the top ten hold approximately 3%. This clonotype was sampled from a male donor in good health and CMV-seronegative. Sequenced: PBMCs. The rearrangement joins TRBV27 to TRBJ1-1; D is unresolved. The CDR3: CASSRTWARGTEAFF. CDR3 coding DNA: TGTGCCAGCAGTCGTACCTGGGCTCGTGGGACTGAAGCTTTCTTT.